In its sample, the clone carrying this TCR beta chain was seen many times. The antigen is not known. cDNA libraries of TCR beta carried unique molecular identifiers. TCRdb analysed the PCR reads with MiXCR anew, one entry per CDR3 protein. The top ten hold more than 1.3% of the sample, which has about 170,000 distinct CDR3 sequences, over 25% seen once. V gave up 4 bases and J gave up 3 bases; unmatched junction bases: 16. This CDR3 is 18 amino acids long. The V gene's germline CDR1 is SGHAT and CDR2 FQNNGV. These data come from a study of post-analysis software for immune sequencing data. For the study at large: In terms of disease course, relapsing-remitting, secondary progressive and progressive-relapsing multiple sclerosis were included. Study-wide points: People with multiple sclerosis had a significantly lower normalized Chao1 diversity than controls did. TRBV segments more frequent in patients than in controls numbered about 5 and included TRBV5-6, TRBV5-1 and TRBV20-1. Pronounced co-clustering by F measure was evident among identically batched samples.

This chain joins TRBV11-2 and TRBJ2-7; 9 nucleotides agree with TRBD1. The TCR was taken from a girl aged 5-17 years with multiple sclerosis. The material sequenced was blood. CDR3 in amino acids: CASSSDGGQGKVDYEQYF. The CDR3 DNA follows: TGTGCCAGCAGCTCGGACGGGGGACAGGGAAAGGTAGACTACGAGCAGTACTTC.